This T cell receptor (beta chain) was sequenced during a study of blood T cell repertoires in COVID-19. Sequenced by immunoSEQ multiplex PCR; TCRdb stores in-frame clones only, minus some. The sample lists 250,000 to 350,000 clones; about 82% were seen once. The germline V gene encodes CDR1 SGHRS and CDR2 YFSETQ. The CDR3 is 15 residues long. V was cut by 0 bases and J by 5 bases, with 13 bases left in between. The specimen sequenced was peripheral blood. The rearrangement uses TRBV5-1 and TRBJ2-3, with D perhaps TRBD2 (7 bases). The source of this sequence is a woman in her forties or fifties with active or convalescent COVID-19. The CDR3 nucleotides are TGCGCCAGCAGCTTGGTTTCGGGGGGCTTAGATACGCAGTATTTT. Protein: CASSLVSGGLDTQYF.